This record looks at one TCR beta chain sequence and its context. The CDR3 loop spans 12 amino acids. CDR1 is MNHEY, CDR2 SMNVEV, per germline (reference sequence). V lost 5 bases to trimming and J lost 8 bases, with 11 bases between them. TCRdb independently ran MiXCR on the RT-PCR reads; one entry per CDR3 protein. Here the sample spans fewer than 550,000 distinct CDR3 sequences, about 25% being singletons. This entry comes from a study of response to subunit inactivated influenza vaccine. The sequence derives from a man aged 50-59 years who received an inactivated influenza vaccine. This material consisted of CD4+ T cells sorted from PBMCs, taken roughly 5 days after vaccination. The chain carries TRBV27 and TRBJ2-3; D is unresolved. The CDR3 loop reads CASSNSVGTQYF. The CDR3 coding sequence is TGTGCCAGCAGTAACAGTGTGGGTACGCAGTATTTT.